One and the same sample provided the 30 T cell receptor beta chains below, sequenced in a study of human T cells and chemical hapten exposure. The time point was: pre-sensitization, week 0. The sample's treatment: therapeutic diphenylcyclopropenone sensitization with weekly scalp DPC. Using its own MiXCR run on the RACE reads, TCRdb lists one record per CDR3 protein. The top ten hold roughly 8.2% of the sample, which has around 300,000 distinct CDR3 sequences, around 5% seen once. Sequencing was performed on whole blood, taken in connection with sensitization to the hapten diphenylcyclopropenone (DPC). These receptors came from a woman aged 18-29 years with alopecia areata. Some clones in this sample may be carry-over from other donors' samples.

This clonotype was counted at least ten times. The chain carries TRBV6-2 or TRBV6-3 and TRBJ1-1; no clear D. CDR3 length equals 11 residues. The germline V gene has CDR1 MNHEY and CDR2 SVGEGT. Trimming stripped 7 bases from V and 5 bases from J, with 8 bases between. CDR3 in amino acids: CASTDGTEAFF. CDR3 nucleotides: TGTGCCAGCACCGACGGGACTGAAGCTTTCTTT.

The chain has TRBV28 and TRBJ2-4, with TRBD2 matching over 12 bases. Germline-derived CDR1 and CDR2 are MDHEN and SYDVKM. The CDR3 contains 14 residues. The V segment lost 4 bases and the J segment 10 bases; nucleotides outside the gene matches: 5. This CDR3 is CASSSWTSGEIQYF. DNA of the CDR3: TGTGCCAGCAGTTCTTGGACTAGCGGGGAGATTCAGTACTTC.

There are many counts of this clonotype. This chain connects TRBV7-9 to TRBJ1-2; tentatively, D is TRBD1 (6 bases). The CDR3 is 15 amino acids. The ends were cut back, 5 bases at V and 5 bases at J, with 18 bases in the middle. Germline-derived CDR1 and CDR2 are SEHNR and FQNEAQ (reference sequence). CDR3 nucleotides: TGTGCCAGCAGCCCTCCGGCAGGGGTCTTGTATGGCTACACCTTC. Translating gives CASSPPAGVLYGYTF.

J is TRBJ1-2 and V is TRBV14, with TRBD1 identical over 10 bases. CDR3 length equals 18 residues. Germline lookup yields CDR1 SGHDN and CDR2 FVKESK. Trimming removed 0 bases from V and 3 bases from J; junction bases left unmatched: 10. The CDR3 bases are TGTGCCAGCAGCCAAGATCGGACAGGGGGATTATTCTACTATGGCTACACCTTC. Translation gives CASSQDRTGGLFYYGYTF.

The chain couples TRBV10-3 to TRBJ1-5; TRBD1 matches 8 bases. This CDR3 comprises 15 residues. With V trimmed by 6 bases and J by 3 bases, 7 bases remained unmatched. CDR1 and CDR2 (germline): ENHRY, SYGVKD. Written as DNA, the CDR3 is TGTGCCATCAGAGAACGACAGGGGTCCAATCAGCCCCAGCATTTT. Translated, it gives CAIRERQGSNQPQHF.

This clonotype was detected a few times. The chain has TRBV7-2 and TRBJ2-3; D call uncertain. Trimming took off 5 bases at V and 2 bases at J, with 11 bases between the two ends. Per the germline V gene, CDR1 is SGHTA and CDR2 is FQGNSA. The CDR3 length is 14 residues. DNA for the CDR3: TGTGCCAGCAGCCCCGGGTCCCCCACAGATACGCAGTATTTT. This encodes CASSPGSPTDTQYF.

The V and J genes are TRBV20-1 and TRBJ1-1; 8 bases are a match to TRBD1. CDR1 is DFQATT, CDR2 SNEGSKA, per germline (reference sequence). Unmatched junction bases numbered 8, after V lost 6 bases and J lost 5 bases. The CDR3 has 13 amino acids. Here the CDR3 DNA reads TGCAGTGCACGGACAGGGTTGATTACTGAAGCTTTCTTT. Encoded protein: CSARTGLITEAFF.

J is TRBJ1-1 and V is TRBV9; 7 bases are shared with TRBD1. V gave up 1 base and J gave up 4 bases; unmatched junction bases: 4. CDR1 and CDR2 from the germline V gene are SGDLS and YYNGEE. The CDR3 contains 14 residues. Here the CDR3 reads CASSVPQGGTEAFF. In DNA, the CDR3 is TGTGCCAGCAGCGTACCCCAGGGGGGCACTGAAGCTTTCTTT.

The CDR3 is CASIAGGFSPDEQFF. CDR3 bases: TGTGCCAGCATCGCGGGGGGGTTCTCCCCTGATGAGCAGTTCTTC. V gene TRBV6-2 or TRBV6-3 combines with J gene TRBJ2-1; 9 bases are shared with TRBD2. CDR3 length equals 15 residues. With 7 bases clipped from V and 8 bases from J, the junction kept 12 bases outside the gene matches. CDR1 and CDR2 from the germline V gene are MNHEY and SVGEGT.

In its sample, this clonotype was seen a few times. The chain links TRBV20-1 to TRBJ1-5; 9 nucleotides line up with TRBD1. Germline V gene data show CDR1 as DFQATT and CDR2 as SNEGSKA (reference sequence). Unmatched junction bases numbered 7, after V lost 6 bases and J lost 1 base. The CDR3 runs 15 residues. CDR3 region: CSARTGVVSNQPQHF. The CDR3 DNA reads TGCAGTGCCCGGACAGGGGTGGTAAGCAATCAGCCCCAGCATTTT.

This clonotype was counted ten times or more. V usage is TRBV6-2 or TRBV6-3 and J usage is TRBJ2-6, with D maybe TRBD1 (5 bases). The CDR3 totals 15 residues. Per germline, CDR1 MNHEY and CDR2 SVGEGT. V lost 3 bases to trimming and J lost 2 bases, with 8 bases between them. CDR3 amino acids: CASSYAGTGANVLTF. CDR3 bases: TGTGCCAGCAGTTATGCAGGGACTGGGGCCAACGTCCTGACTTTC.

In its sample, this clonotype was seen a few times. The chain uses TRBV6-1 and TRBJ1-1, with 10 nucleotides matching TRBD1. Per germline, CDR1 MNHNS and CDR2 SASEGT. Trimming cost V 6 bases and J 0 bases; bases outside gene matches: 7. CDR3 size: 16 residues. CDR3 residues: CASSPRDRGMNTEAFF. DNA of the CDR3: TGTGCCAGCAGCCCCCGGGACAGGGGAATGAACACTGAAGCTTTCTTT.

This clonotype appeared many times. V usage is TRBV7-9 and J usage is TRBJ1-6; D gene unclear. The CDR3 sequence is 13 residues long. V gave up 7 bases and J gave up 12 bases, with 16 bases separating them. Per the germline V gene, CDR1 is SEHNR and CDR2 is FQNEAQ (reference sequence). The CDR3 reads CASNRAQVEPLHF. The CDR3, as DNA: TGTGCCAGCAACCGGGCCCAGGTAGAACCCCTCCACTTT.

This clonotype has a handful of counts. The V and J genes are TRBV2 and TRBJ2-3, with 11 nucleotides matching TRBD1. Germline V lookup: CDR1 SNHLY, CDR2 FYNNEI. The CDR3 covers 14 residues. V lost 6 bases and J lost 4; bases outside the gene matches: 3. CDR3 loop: CASSGQGASDTQYF. The CDR3 DNA reads as TGTGCCAGCAGCGGACAGGGGGCCTCAGATACGCAGTATTTT.

The rearrangement joins TRBV3-1 to TRBJ1-1; D unresolved. Germline V CDR1 and CDR2: LGHDT, YNNKEL (reference sequence). CDR3 length: 14 amino acids. V was clipped by 0 bases and J by 4 bases, with 9 bases between them. As DNA, the CDR3 is TGTGCCAGCAGCCAAGATGGGCGAGGCACTGAAGCTTTCTTT. This sequence encodes CASSQDGRGTEAFF.

This chain joins TRBV2 and TRBJ1-1; 9 bases align to TRBD1. CDR3 length: 16 residues. Trimming at V came to 7 bases and at J to 6 bases, leaving 15 bases not matched to a gene. Germline V gives CDR1 SNHLY, CDR2 FYNNEI. The DNA for the CDR3 is TGTGCCAGCAATACACACGGGACAGGGTATCAGGCTGAAGCTTTCTTT. It specifies CASNTHGTGYQAEAFF.

In its sample, this clonotype was seen a few times. The chain carries TRBV6-6 and TRBJ2-5; no firm D call. Deletions cut 2 bases from V and 0 bases from J, with 1 base between. This CDR3 is built from 12 residues. Germline V gives CDR1 MNHNY, CDR2 SVGAGI (reference sequence). CDR3: CASSYDQETQYF. In nucleotides, the CDR3 is TGTGCCAGCAGTTACGACCAAGAGACCCAGTACTTC.

The CDR3 nucleotides are TGTGCCAGCAGCTTAGATCATTGGACAGACAATCAGCCCCAGCATTTT. Its protein is CASSLDHWTDNQPQHF. The chain uses TRBV7-2 and TRBJ1-5; TRBD1 might be the D (6 bases). The CDR3 sequence is 16 residues long. Trimming shortened V by 1 base and J by 3 bases, and 13 bases separated the two germline ends. Looked up from germline, CDR1 is SGHTA and CDR2 is FQGNSA.

This clonotype was counted between two and nine times. The CDR3 reads CAGGGQYTEAFF. As DNA, the CDR3 is TGTGCCGGCGGCGGGCAGTACACTGAAGCTTTCTTT. The chain is built from TRBV2 and TRBJ1-1, with D hard to call. Germline lookup yields CDR1 SNHLY and CDR2 FYNNEI. The CDR3 is 12 amino acids. Trimming pared 11 bases from V and 3 bases from J, leaving 13 bases between.

This clonotype was recorded many times. The V call is TRBV9, the J call TRBJ2-3, with TRBD2 as a possible D gene (6 bases). The CDR3 loop spans 13 amino acids. The germline CDR1 and CDR2 sequences are SGDLS and YYNGEE. V gave up 3 bases and J gave up 4 bases, with 9 bases separating them. For the CDR3, the DNA is TGTGCCAGCAGCGGGGGACTGTCAGATACGCAGTATTTT. Translated: CASSGGLSDTQYF.

This clonotype was picked up many times. The chain links TRBV5-5 to TRBJ2-7, with 8 nucleotides matching TRBD1. CDR1 and CDR2 from the germline V gene are SGHKS and YYEKEE (reference sequence). With 3 bases clipped from V and 6 bases from J, the junction kept 8 bases outside the gene matches. The CDR3 length is 14 residues. The CDR3 is CASSSGQGAVEQYF. CDR3 DNA sequence: TGTGCCAGCAGCTCTGGACAGGGAGCGGTCGAGCAGTACTTC.

There are a few counts of this clonotype. The chain recombines TRBV7-9 with TRBJ1-1; possible D gene TRBD1, 5 bases. CDR1 and CDR2 (germline): SEHNR, FQNEAQ (reference sequence). V was pared by 0 bases and J by 0 bases, with 11 bases between. The CDR3 sequence is 16 residues long. The CDR3 sequence: CASSLAGGGMNTEAFF. The CDR3, as DNA: TGTGCCAGCAGCTTAGCGGGCGGGGGAATGAACACTGAAGCTTTCTTT.

The CDR3 protein is CASSLWGREETQYF. The DNA of the CDR3 is TGTGCCAGCAGTTTATGGGGCAGGGAAGAGACCCAGTACTTC. V gene TRBV28 combines with J gene TRBJ2-5, with a tentative D call TRBD1 (5 bases). CDR1 and CDR2 from the germline V gene are MDHEN and SYDVKM. The V end was cut by 0 bases, the J end by 3 bases, with 8 bases between. The CDR3 has 14 amino acids.

In nucleotides, the CDR3 is TGTGCCAGCAGCTCCGGACGTTACGCACAAGAGACCCAGTACTTC. As protein: CASSSGRYAQETQYF. The J gene is TRBJ2-5, the V gene TRBV5-4; D call uncertain. Germline V gives CDR1 SGHNT, CDR2 YYREEE (reference sequence). Trimming shortened V by 3 bases and J by 2 bases, and 14 bases separated the two germline ends. The CDR3 has 15 amino acids.

The J gene is TRBJ2-7, the V gene TRBV27; 7 bases map to TRBD2. The germline gives CDR1 MNHEY, CDR2 SMNVEV (reference sequence). Unmatched junction bases numbered 8, after V lost 0 bases and J lost 3 bases. The CDR3 sequence is 16 residues long. The CDR3 bases are TGTGCCAGCAGTTTATCTGGGGCCGGGGGGTTCTACGAGCAGTACTTC. It specifies CASSLSGAGGFYEQYF.

This clonotype occurred many times. The chain has TRBV7-6 and TRBJ1-4; TRBD1 is a possible D gene (5 bases). Trimming cost V 5 bases and J 2 bases, with 9 bases left between them. The CDR3 spans 14 residues. The germline V gene has CDR1 SGHVS and CDR2 FNYEAQ. The CDR3 coding sequence is TGTGCCAGCAGCAACTGGGGGACTAATGAAAAACTGTTTTTT. This sequence encodes CASSNWGTNEKLFF.

This clonotype was detected only a few times. The chain recombines TRBV6-5 with TRBJ2-1, with 7 bases that match TRBD2. Germline CDR1 MNHEY, CDR2 SVGAGI. This CDR3 is built from 15 residues. V lost 7 bases to trimming and J lost 9 bases; unmatched junction nucleotides: 15. For the CDR3, the DNA is TGTGCCAGCACCGCATCCCAGACTAGCATGATTGAGCAGTTCTTC. Residues: CASTASQTSMIEQFF.

In this sample, this clonotype turned up a few times. The chain carries TRBV7-9 and TRBJ2-3, with 11 bases lining up with TRBD1. CDR1 SEHNR and CDR2 FQNEAQ come from the germline V gene (reference sequence). This CDR3 comprises 17 residues. With 5 bases clipped from V and 4 bases from J, the junction kept 11 bases outside the gene matches. For the CDR3, the DNA is TGTGCCAGCAGCCCCCCACGAGGGACAGGGGGATCAGATACGCAGTATTTT. It encodes CASSPPRGTGGSDTQYF.

This clonotype was seen at least ten times. This chain links TRBV4-3 with TRBJ1-5, with a weak D call TRBD1 (5 bases). The CDR3 is made up of 14 amino acids. Per germline, CDR1 LGHNA and CDR2 YSLEER. V lost 4 bases to trimming and J lost 6 bases, with 13 bases between them. As DNA, the CDR3 is TGCGCCAGCAGCCCTACCCGGGGCGGTCAGCCCCAGCATTTT. Protein sequence: CASSPTRGGQPQHF.

This clonotype was counted at least ten times. This rearrangement joins TRBV12-3 or TRBV12-4 to TRBJ1-3, with no clear D. The CDR3 is 13 residues long. V was shortened by 6 bases and J by 4 bases, with 10 bases between the two germline ends. The CDR3 sequence is CASSYGRGNTIYF. CDR3 nucleotides: TGTGCCAGCAGCTACGGGCGCGGAAACACCATATATTTT.